Listed below are T cell receptor beta chains from one sample, sequenced in a study of identical twins. TCRdb re-called the 5' RACE reads with MiXCR, one entry per CDR3 protein. The sample records about 530,000 distinct CDR3 sequences, 15% being singletons. The same sample was also used in a study of yellow fever vaccine responses in identical twins.

The sequencing sample was made of CD4+ T cells sorted from blood. Receptor source: a woman aged 18-29 years in good health. Both conserved end residues are part of each CDR3. The D gene is left open where the match is weak. Clone size is stated in some rows and not others, as once, few, many or a class when expanded.

>few|TRBD1|TRBJ1-1|TRBV7-9
CASSFALGQGAVAFF
TGTGCCAGCAGCTTCGCATTGGGACAGGGGGCTGTAGCTTTCTTT
>few|NA|TRBJ2-7|TRBV20-1
CSARTTSYEQYF
TGCAGTGCTAGAACGACTAGCTACGAGCAGTACTTC
>many|TRBD2|TRBJ2-1|TRBV4-1
CASSQPLSGLAFNNEQFF
TGCGCCAGCAGCCAACCCCTCTCGGGACTAGCGTTCAACAATGAGCAGTTCTTC
>NA|TRBD2|TRBJ2-5|TRBV20-1
CSAGGRGETQYF
TGCAGTGCTGGCGGGAGAGGAGAGACCCAGTACTTC
>NA|NA|TRBJ2-7|TRBV20-1
CSVPQGRLTYEQYF
TGCAGTGTTCCCCAGGGGCGCTTAACCTACGAGCAGTACTTC
>NA|NA|TRBJ2-3|TRBV14
CASKSWVPADTQYF
TGTGCCAGTAAATCTTGGGTCCCGGCAGATACGCAGTATTTT
>NA|NA|TRBJ1-1|TRBV2
CASSVVGQNTEAFF
TGTGCCAGCAGTGTAGTGGGACAGAACACTGAAGCTTTCTTT
>NA|NA|TRBJ2-5|TRBV6-5
CASSYPPPQETQYF
TGTGCCAGCAGTTACCCCCCTCCCCAAGAGACCCAGTACTTC
>few|NA|TRBJ2-1|TRBV5-1
CASSSPGETYNEQFF
TGCGCCAGCAGCAGCCCGGGGGAAACCTACAATGAGCAGTTCTTC
>few|NA|TRBJ2-5|TRBV7-9
CASSSRGGKETQYF
TGTGCCAGCAGCTCAAGAGGCGGAAAAGAGACCCAGTACTTC
>NA|NA|TRBJ1-2|TRBV10-3
CAISQTGGYTF
TGTGCCATCAGTCAGACAGGAGGCTACACCTTC
>few|NA|TRBJ2-1|TRBV24-1
CATSDWAAGAYNEQFF
TGTGCCACCAGTGATTGGGCAGCGGGTGCCTACAATGAGCAGTTCTTC
>few|TRBD2|TRBJ2-1|TRBV5-1
CASSWDGLAKNNEQFF
TGCGCCAGCAGCTGGGACGGACTAGCGAAGAACAATGAGCAGTTCTTC
>few|TRBD2|TRBJ2-3|TRBV11-1
CASSLRPYGREYGDTQYF
TGTGCCAGCAGCCTGCGCCCCTATGGGCGGGAGTACGGAGATACGCAGTATTTT
>NA|NA|TRBJ2-3|TRBV5-1
CASSLGGQGADTQYF
TGCGCCAGCAGCTTGGGGGGGCAGGGAGCAGATACGCAGTATTTT
>few|NA|TRBJ2-1|TRBV7-2
CASSLYMSSYNEQFF
TGTGCCAGCAGCTTATATATGAGCTCCTACAATGAGCAGTTCTTC
>NA|NA|TRBJ2-3|TRBV7-9
CASSQMDWGTQYF
TGTGCCAGCAGCCAGATGGACTGGGGTACGCAGTATTTT
>NA|NA|TRBJ1-5|TRBV2
CASSEYSTTNQPQHF
TGTGCCAGCAGTGAATACTCCACTACGAATCAGCCCCAGCATTTT
>NA|TRBD2|TRBJ2-1|TRBV7-2
CASSLVGTSVTNEQFF
TGTGCCAGCAGCCTAGTGGGGACTAGCGTAACTAATGAGCAGTTCTTC
>many|NA|TRBJ1-4|TRBV12-3/TRBV12-4
CASRGGATNEKLFF
TGTGCCTCGCGGGGGGGGGCAACTAATGAAAAACTGTTTTTT
>NA|TRBD1|TRBJ2-3|TRBV7-9
CASSLGDRANTQYF
TGTGCCAGCAGCTTAGGGGACAGGGCGAATACGCAGTATTTT
>NA|TRBD1|TRBJ2-5|TRBV5-1
CASSLAVRGETQYF
TGCGCCAGCAGCTTGGCGGTCAGGGGGGAGACCCAGTACTTC
>NA|NA|TRBJ1-2|TRBV7-8
CASSLAGALTNYGYTF
TGTGCCAGCAGCTTAGCGGGGGCGCTTACTAACTATGGCTACACCTTC
>few|NA|TRBJ1-4|TRBV19
CASSGGGPNEKLFF
TGTGCCAGTAGTGGAGGGGGTCCTAATGAAAAACTGTTTTTT
>few|NA|TRBJ2-2|TRBV9
CASSARRTSDRAGELFF
TGTGCCAGCAGCGCTAGGCGAACTAGTGACAGAGCCGGGGAGCTGTTTTTT
>once|NA|TRBJ2-2|TRBV5-6
CASSPGQLSGALFF
TGTGCCAGCAGCCCCGGACAGCTCAGCGGGGCGCTGTTTTTT
>NA|NA|TRBJ1-1|TRBV20-1
CSARSSAEAFF
TGCAGTGCTAGATCGAGCGCTGAAGCTTTCTTT
>few|NA|TRBJ2-1|TRBV5-5
CASTTGAWENNEQFF
TGTGCCAGCACCACCGGGGCCTGGGAGAACAATGAGCAGTTCTTC
>NA|NA|TRBJ2-3|TRBV12-3/TRBV12-4
CASSGGRRADTQYF
TGTGCCAGCAGTGGGGGGCGTAGGGCGGATACGCAGTATTTT
>few|TRBD2|TRBJ2-1|TRBV4-1
CASSQETGTTLRNEQFF
TGCGCCAGCAGCCAAGAGACCGGGACTACCCTGAGGAATGAGCAGTTCTTC
>few|NA|TRBJ2-7|TRBV7-9
CASTPGTLYEQYF
TGTGCCAGCACTCCCGGGACTCTCTACGAGCAGTACTTC
>NA|NA|TRBJ2-2|TRBV27
CASSLLVSTGELFF
TGTGCCAGCAGTTTGCTGGTCTCCACCGGGGAGCTGTTTTTT
>NA|NA|TRBJ2-3|TRBV3-1
CASSERHTDTQYF
TGTGCCAGCAGCGAGCGGCACACAGATACGCAGTATTTT
>few|TRBD2|TRBJ2-5|TRBV4-1
CASSLVTSGGIETQYF
TGCGCCAGCAGCCTTGTTACAAGCGGGGGGATAGAGACCCAGTACTTC
>NA|NA|TRBJ2-2|TRBV7-7
CASSLVGGINTGELFF
TGTGCCAGCAGCTTAGTCGGAGGGATAAACACCGGGGAGCTGTTTTTT
>NA|NA|TRBJ2-1|TRBV3-1
CASSPPHGDNEQFF
TGTGCCAGCAGCCCACCTCATGGGGACAATGAGCAGTTCTTC
>few|TRBD2|TRBJ2-5|TRBV7-9
CASSKRTSGTETQYF
TGTGCCAGCAGCAAACGGACTAGCGGGACGGAGACCCAGTACTTC
>many|NA|TRBJ2-3|TRBV5-1
CASSLAERDTQYF
TGCGCCAGCAGCTTGGCTGAGAGGGATACGCAGTATTTT
>NA|TRBD2|TRBJ2-3|TRBV10-3
CAISATSGGGTDTQYF
TGTGCCATCAGTGCAACTAGCGGGGGGGGCACAGATACGCAGTATTTT
>few|NA|TRBJ2-3|TRBV11-2
CASTAGAWDTQYF
TGTGCCAGCACTGCGGGGGCGTGGGATACGCAGTATTTT
>NA|NA|TRBJ1-4|TRBV12-3/TRBV12-4
CATSTGTTNEKLFF
TGTGCCACCTCGACCGGCACAACTAATGAAAAACTGTTTTTT
>few|NA|TRBJ1-5|TRBV12-3/TRBV12-4
CASSWGAGASQPQHF
TGTGCCAGCAGCTGGGGTGCAGGAGCCTCTCAGCCCCAGCATTTT
>few|NA|TRBJ2-1|TRBV10-3
CAISESTGRGEQFF
TGTGCCATCAGTGAGTCCACAGGGAGGGGTGAGCAGTTCTTC
>few|TRBD1|TRBJ2-7|TRBV5-1
CASSSGTGVVAYEQYF
TGCGCCAGCAGCTCAGGGACAGGGGTTGTGGCCTACGAGCAGTACTTC
>NA|TRBD2|TRBJ2-5|TRBV18
CASSPVAGEETQYF
TGTGCCAGCTCACCCGTAGCGGGAGAAGAGACCCAGTACTTC
>NA|NA|TRBJ2-3|TRBV9
CASSVWGLGTDTQYF
TGTGCCAGCAGCGTATGGGGGTTAGGGACAGATACGCAGTATTTT
>NA|NA|TRBJ1-5|TRBV7-9
CASSYGFSNQPQHF
TGTGCCAGCAGCTACGGGTTTAGCAATCAGCCCCAGCATTTT
>many|TRBD2|TRBJ2-3|TRBV18
CASSPPGLAATDTQYF
TGTGCCAGCTCACCACCGGGACTAGCGGCCACAGATACGCAGTATTTT
>few|TRBD2|TRBJ2-1|TRBV5-1
CASSYRTSGGVESYNEQFF
TGCGCCAGCAGCTACCGGACTAGCGGGGGCGTAGAGTCCTACAATGAGCAGTTCTTC
>many|NA|TRBJ2-1|TRBV10-3
CAISYSEVYNEQFF
TGTGCCATCAGTTATAGCGAGGTATACAATGAGCAGTTCTTC
>NA|NA|TRBJ1-3|TRBV25-1
CASSEFGRNTGNTIYF
TGTGCCAGCAGTGAATTCGGCAGAAACACTGGAAACACCATATATTTT
>NA|NA|TRBJ1-4|TRBV14
CASSQVGAVGSELFF
TGTGCCAGCAGCCAAGTCGGGGCAGTGGGCTCGGAACTGTTTTTT
>many|NA|TRBJ2-1|TRBV5-1
CASSWAETYNEQFF
TGCGCCAGCAGCTGGGCCGAAACCTACAATGAGCAGTTCTTC
>few|NA|TRBJ1-1|TRBV9
CASSAYSSEAFF
TGTGCCAGCAGCGCCTACAGTAGCGAAGCTTTCTTT
>NA|TRBD1|TRBJ2-1|TRBV12-3/TRBV12-4
CASTPTGYNEQFF
TGTGCCAGCACCCCGACAGGGTATAATGAGCAGTTCTTC
>NA|NA|TRBJ2-7|TRBV3-1
CASSQFGGEQYF
TGTGCCAGCAGCCAGTTCGGTGGCGAGCAGTACTTC
>NA|TRBD2|TRBJ2-7|TRBV19
CASSYIAGESYEQYF
TGTGCCAGTAGTTATATCGCGGGAGAAAGCTACGAGCAGTACTTC
>NA|NA|TRBJ2-3|TRBV5-5
CARSSVLGNTQYF
TGTGCCAGGAGCTCCGTGCTAGGTAATACGCAGTATTTT
>few|NA|TRBJ2-1|TRBV6-5
CASSYLSQASYNEQFF
TGTGCCAGCAGTTACTTATCACAGGCCTCCTACAATGAGCAGTTCTTC